This T cell receptor beta chain was recovered during a study of blood T cells in healthy people across ages. As regards this clonotype: Its antigen is unidentified.

Notes on the study in general: Correlation between TCR beta diversity and naive T cell percentage was strong.

Trimming removed 1 base at V and 3 bases at J, with 12 bases between. The V gene's germline CDR1 is SGHRS and CDR2 YFSETQ. This CDR3 region has 15 residues. The authors ran a second PCR of about 7 to 11 cycles using a sample-barcoded 5' primer and a J-beta primer mix. Unique molecular identifiers of 12 random nucleotides labeled each cDNA. A single record per CDR3 protein comes from TCRdb applying MiXCR to the 5' RACE reads. The sample holds 1,300,000 or so distinct CDR3 sequences, around 59% seen once. The receptor was derived from a man aged 18 to 29 in good health. The chain employs TRBV5-1 and TRBJ2-3; D gene ambiguous. The sequencing input was blood. The CDR3 DNA is TGCGCCAGCAGCTTGATCCCCGTAGGGACAGATACGCAGTATTTT. Encoded protein: CASSLIPVGTDTQYF.